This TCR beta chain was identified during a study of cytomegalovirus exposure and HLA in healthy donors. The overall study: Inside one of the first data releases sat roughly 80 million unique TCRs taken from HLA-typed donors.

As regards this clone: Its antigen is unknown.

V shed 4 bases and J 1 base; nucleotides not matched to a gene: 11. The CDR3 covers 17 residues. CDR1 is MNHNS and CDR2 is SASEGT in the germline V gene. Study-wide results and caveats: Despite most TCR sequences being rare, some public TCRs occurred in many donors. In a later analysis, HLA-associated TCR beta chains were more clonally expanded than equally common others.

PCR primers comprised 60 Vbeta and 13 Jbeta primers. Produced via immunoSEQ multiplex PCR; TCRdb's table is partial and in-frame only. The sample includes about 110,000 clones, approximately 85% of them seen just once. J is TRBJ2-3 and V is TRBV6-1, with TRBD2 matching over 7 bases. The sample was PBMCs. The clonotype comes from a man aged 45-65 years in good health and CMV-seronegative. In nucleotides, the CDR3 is TGTGCCAGCAGTGGGGGGGGGACCCTCAGTGGCACAGATACGCAGTATTTT. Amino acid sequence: CASSGGGTLSGTDTQYF.